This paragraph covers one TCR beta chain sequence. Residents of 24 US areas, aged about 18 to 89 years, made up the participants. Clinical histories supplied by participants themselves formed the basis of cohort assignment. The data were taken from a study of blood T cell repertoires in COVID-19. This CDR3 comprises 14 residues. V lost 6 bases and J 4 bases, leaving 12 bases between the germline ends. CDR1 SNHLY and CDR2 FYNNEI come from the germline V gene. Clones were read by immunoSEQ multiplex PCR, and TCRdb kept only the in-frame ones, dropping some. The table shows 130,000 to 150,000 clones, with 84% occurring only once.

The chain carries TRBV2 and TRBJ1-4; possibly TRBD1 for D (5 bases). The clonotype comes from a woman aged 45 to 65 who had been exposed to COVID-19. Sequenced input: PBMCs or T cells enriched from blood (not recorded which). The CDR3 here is CASSDSVVNEKLFF. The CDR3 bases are TGTGCCAGCAGCGACAGCGTAGTTAATGAAAAACTGTTTTTT.